This is a list of T cell receptor beta chains from one sample in a study of identical twins. TCRdb reprocessed the 5' RACE reads via MiXCR and lists one record per CDR3 protein. Seen here are roughly 690,000 distinct CDR3 sequences, approximately 6% observed once, and the top ten hold 1.5% to 2%. Material: naive T cells sorted from blood. The receptors stem from a man younger than 35 in good health. Each CDR3 is given with its conserved first and last residue. The order of the fields is clone size, J gene, V gene, D gene, CDR3 DNA, CDR3 protein. The D gene is left open where the match is weak. The size entry is marked missing in some rows and otherwise reads once, few, many or a size class.

many,TRBJ1-2,TRBV3-1,-,TGTGCCAGCAGCCAAGATGGGAAAGGTGGCTACACCTTC,CASSQDGKGGYTF
-,TRBJ2-5,TRBV7-9,-,TGTGCCAGCAGCTCCGGGATTCCCCACCAGTACTTC,CASSSGIPHQYF
few,TRBJ2-7,TRBV12-3/TRBV12-4,TRBD2,TGTGCCAGCAGTGACGGACTAGCGGGCTCCTACGAGCAGTACTTC,CASSDGLAGSYEQYF
few,TRBJ2-5,TRBV7-2,-,TGTGCCAGCAGCTTAGCGCCGCTGGAGTCGGAGACCCAGTACTTC,CASSLAPLESETQYF
many,TRBJ2-2,TRBV4-2,-,TGTGCCAGCAGCCAAGATCAGTCTGAACGCACCGGGGAGCTGTTTTTT,CASSQDQSERTGELFF
few,TRBJ2-7,TRBV4-2,TRBD2,TGTGCCAGCAGCCAAGACTTAGCGGGAGGGCCTGGCGAGCAGTACTTC,CASSQDLAGGPGEQYF
many,TRBJ1-4,TRBV29-1,-,TGCAGCGTTGAAGAGGGGGCGGTCCCAGGAAAACTGTTTTTT,CSVEEGAVPGKLFF
-,TRBJ2-3,TRBV24-1,-,TGTGCCACCAGTGACATACCTACAGATACGCAGTATTTT,CATSDIPTDTQYF
many,TRBJ2-1,TRBV29-1,-,TGCGGCCGACGGACCCCCCCCTACAATGAGCAGTTCTTC,CGRRTPPYNEQFF
many,TRBJ2-1,TRBV12-3/TRBV12-4,TRBD2,TGTGCCAGCAGTTTAGGGGGACTAGCGGGAGGGCTATACAATGAGCAGTTCTTC,CASSLGGLAGGLYNEQFF
few,TRBJ2-3,TRBV12-3/TRBV12-4,-,TGTGCCAGCAATTCTGTGGGAAGAGCTAGCACAGATACGCAGTATTTT,CASNSVGRASTDTQYF
few,TRBJ2-4,TRBV18,-,TGTGCCAGCTCACCACCGGTGGGATTGAACTCCAAAAACATTCAGTACTTC,CASSPPVGLNSKNIQYF
few,TRBJ2-3,TRBV6-1,-,TGTGCCAGCAGGAGACAGGTTACAGATACGCAGTATTTT,CASRRQVTDTQYF
-,TRBJ1-2,TRBV14,-,TGTGCCAGCAGCCAAGGGCCAGTTAACTATGGCTACACCTTC,CASSQGPVNYGYTF
-,TRBJ2-2,TRBV5-1,TRBD2,TGCGCCAGCAGCTTGCTAGCGGGAGGGTTCGCCGGGGAGCTGTTTTTT,CASSLLAGGFAGELFF
many,TRBJ1-6,TRBV25-1,-,TGTGCCAGCAGTGAAAACATCCCGGGACTTGATAATTCACCCCTCCACTTT,CASSENIPGLDNSPLHF
many,TRBJ2-1,TRBV28,TRBD2,TGTGCCAGCAGTTTAGGACTAGCGGTTTCTAATGAGCAGTTCTTC,CASSLGLAVSNEQFF
-,TRBJ2-1,TRBV20-1,TRBD2,TGCAGTGCTGGGGACTATGGCGCGGGGAGACGTGATGAGCAGTTCTTC,CSAGDYGAGRRDEQFF
many,TRBJ1-2,TRBV29-1,-,TGCAGCGTTGTTAAGGGGCCAGACTATGGCTACACCTTC,CSVVKGPDYGYTF
-,TRBJ2-4,TRBV12-3/TRBV12-4,TRBD2,TGTGCCAGCAGTCCCGGGATAGCGGGAGGCGGGGATATAAACATTCAGTACTTC,CASSPGIAGGGDINIQYF
few,TRBJ1-3,TRBV7-9,-,TGTGCCAGCAGCCAGACTCCGGGGGACACCATATATTTT,CASSQTPGDTIYF
few,TRBJ1-4,TRBV7-9,-,TGTGCCAGCAGCCTAATCACAGGGCGCCCTTATGAAAAACTGTTTTTT,CASSLITGRPYEKLFF
many,TRBJ2-1,TRBV14,TRBD2,TGTGCCAGCAGGCGGACTAGCGGCGACTACAATGAGCAGTTCTTC,CASRRTSGDYNEQFF
-,TRBJ2-3,TRBV18,TRBD2,TGTGCCAGCTCACCATTTTCCGGGACTAGCGTGACAGATACGCAGTATTTT,CASSPFSGTSVTDTQYF
few,TRBJ2-1,TRBV6-5,-,TGTGCCAGCAGTTACTCGGTGACAGAGTTCAATGAGCAGTTCTTC,CASSYSVTEFNEQFF
-,TRBJ2-3,TRBV11-2,-,TGTGCCAGCAGCTTAGGTGTCCGGGTAGGAGATACGCAGTATTTT,CASSLGVRVGDTQYF
few,TRBJ1-6,TRBV14,-,TGTGCCAGCAGCCAAGAGGGCAGCCCAGGTCCAGGGTCACCCCTCCACTTT,CASSQEGSPGPGSPLHF
many,TRBJ2-5,TRBV7-9,-,TGTGCCAGCAGCTTAGGATCGGCCCAAGAGACCCAGTACTTC,CASSLGSAQETQYF
many,TRBJ2-3,TRBV10-3,-,TGTGCCATCAGTGAAAACCGGGACGCAGATACGCAGTATTTT,CAISENRDADTQYF
many,TRBJ2-2,TRBV9,TRBD1,TGTGCCAGCAGCTTATACGGGACAGGGGCGACCGGGGAGCTGTTTTTT,CASSLYGTGATGELFF
few,TRBJ2-6,TRBV24-1,TRBD1,TGTGCCACAGCAGACAGGGCCGGCTCTGGGGCCAACGTCCTGACTTTC,CATADRAGSGANVLTF
many,TRBJ2-1,TRBV7-9,TRBD2,TGTGCCAGCAGCTTAACTAGCGGGAGGGGGGATGAGCAGTTCTTC,CASSLTSGRGDEQFF
-,TRBJ2-1,TRBV7-6,TRBD2,TGTGCCAGCAGCTTAGCGAATCTAGCGGGAGTCAATGAGCAGTTCTTC,CASSLANLAGVNEQFF
-,TRBJ2-2,TRBV27,TRBD2,TGTGCCAGCAGTAGGACTAGCGGCGGGGAGCTGTTTTTT,CASSRTSGGELFF
many,TRBJ1-1,TRBV29-1,-,TGCAGCGTTGTGGGCGGCGGGGGGAACACTGAAGCTTTCTTT,CSVVGGGGNTEAFF
many,TRBJ2-3,TRBV4-3,-,TGCGCCAGCAGCCAACTCGGACGACTCAATACGCAGTATTTT,CASSQLGRLNTQYF
many,TRBJ1-2,TRBV10-2,-,TGCGCCAGCAGGGTGGACAGTGGCTATGGCTACACCTTC,CASRVDSGYGYTF
few,TRBJ2-4,TRBV3-1,-,TGTGCCAGCAGCCAAGATTCGACCGCTCTAGCCAAAAACATTCAGTACTTC,CASSQDSTALAKNIQYF
many,TRBJ2-3,TRBV10-3,TRBD2,TGTGCCATCAGTGAGTCAGTTCTAGCGGAGTCCTCAGATACGCAGTATTTT,CAISESVLAESSDTQYF
-,TRBJ2-1,TRBV7-9,TRBD2,TGTGCCAGCAGCGGACAGGGAACTAGCGGGAGCGGCGAGCAGTTCTTC,CASSGQGTSGSGEQFF
many,TRBJ2-1,TRBV20-1,TRBD2,TGCAGTGCTAGAGCTAGGCAAGCGGGAGGGCGCCAGTTCTTC,CSARARQAGGRQFF
few,TRBJ2-1,TRBV7-8,TRBD1,TGTGCCAGCAGCTTAATGTCTTCGGGACAGGGAGGAATGGGGGGGCAGTTCTTC,CASSLMSSGQGGMGGQFF
-,TRBJ2-7,TRBV14,-,TGTGCCAGCAGCCCATTTGACCGAGAGCAGTACTTC,CASSPFDREQYF
many,TRBJ2-3,TRBV5-1,-,TGCGCCAGCAGCCCACGTTCGGGCCAAGATACGCAGTATTTT,CASSPRSGQDTQYF
many,TRBJ1-1,TRBV6-2/TRBV6-3,-,TGTGCCAGCACTCACGGGACAAACACTGAAGCTTTCTTT,CASTHGTNTEAFF
many,TRBJ2-3,TRBV19,TRBD2,TGTGCCAGTACCCGGAGGGGCGGGAGTACAGATACGCAGTATTTT,CASTRRGGSTDTQYF
-,TRBJ2-7,TRBV5-5,TRBD1,TGTGCCAGCAGCCCCATGACAGGGGGCCTCTACGAGCAGTACTTC,CASSPMTGGLYEQYF
-,TRBJ2-2,TRBV5-1,-,TGCGCCAGCAGCTTGGTTATATGGACTGGAACCAACACCGGGGAGCTGTTTTTT,CASSLVIWTGTNTGELFF
many,TRBJ2-3,TRBV20-1,TRBD2,TGCAGTGCTAGAGATTTTAAGGGAGCGGGAGGTTTAGATACGCAGTATTTT,CSARDFKGAGGLDTQYF
-,TRBJ2-1,TRBV5-1,-,TGCGCCAGCAGCCTACAGGAGCCGAGCTCCTACAATGAGCAGTTCTTC,CASSLQEPSSYNEQFF
-,TRBJ2-2,TRBV29-1,-,TGCAGCGTTGACGGGCTCGGGGGCCACACCGGGGAGCTGTTTTTT,CSVDGLGGHTGELFF